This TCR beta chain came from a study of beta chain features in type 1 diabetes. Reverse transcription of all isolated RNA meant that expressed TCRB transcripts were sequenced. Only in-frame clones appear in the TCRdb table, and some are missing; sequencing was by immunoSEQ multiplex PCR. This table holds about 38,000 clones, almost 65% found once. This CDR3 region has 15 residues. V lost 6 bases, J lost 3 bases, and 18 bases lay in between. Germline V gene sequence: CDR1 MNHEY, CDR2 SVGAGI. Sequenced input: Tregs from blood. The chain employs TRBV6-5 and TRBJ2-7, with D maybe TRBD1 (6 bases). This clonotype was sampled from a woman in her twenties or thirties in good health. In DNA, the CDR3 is TGTGCCAGCAGCGGTACAGGGTATAGGGGCTACGAGCAGTACTTC. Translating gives CASSGTGYRGYEQYF.